Detailed here is one T cell receptor (beta chain). Antigen unknown. This specimen comes from a study of blood T cells in healthy people across ages. Study observations and caveats: Estimated diversity across one million T cells was deemed an underestimate.

The CDR3 loop spans 18 amino acids. V gave up 3 bases and J gave up 0 bases, with 21 bases separating them. Germline lookup yields CDR1 SGHRS and CDR2 YFSETQ. It was with a sample-barcoded 5' primer and a J-beta primer mix that a second PCR of roughly 7 to 12 cycles was run. Each single sample gave us at least 2.5 million CDR3-containing paired-end reads. TCRdb re-called the 5' RACE reads through MiXCR, storing one row per CDR3 protein. The top ten hold less than 3.5% of the sample, which has hundreds of thousands of distinct CDR3 sequences, roughly 26% seen once. The same specimen was also included in a second study, on T cells of mothers and their children. That report adds: All extracted RNA went into cDNA synthesis, approximately 1.4 ug per 15 ul.

This chain connects TRBV5-1 to TRBJ1-1; maybe TRBD1 (5 bases). The clonotype comes from a boy younger than 18 in good health. The sequencing sample was made of blood. The CDR3 loop reads CASSYRVARGGMNTEAFF. The CDR3 DNA follows: TGCGCCAGCAGCTACCGGGTGGCCCGGGGCGGAATGAACACTGAAGCTTTCTTT.